These T cell receptor beta chains were read from a single sample in a study of response to subunit inactivated influenza vaccine. TCRdb reanalysed the RT-PCR reads using MiXCR and keeps one entry per CDR3 protein. The profile shows around 490,000 distinct CDR3 sequences, approximately 7.1% of them singletons. The sample in question was PBMCs from blood, obtained less than 25 months after vaccination. Source of these receptors: a man aged 50 to 69 who received an inactivated influenza vaccine. Each CDR3 is given with its conserved first and last residue. A D gene is named only where the DNA matches it firmly. Clone size, where shown, is once, few, many, or a class for clones that have expanded.

d_call: TRBD2
clone_size: many
j_call: TRBJ2-3
v_call: TRBV28
cdr3_aa: CASSSGLAPTDTQYF
cdr3_nt: TGTGCCAGCAGTTCGGGACTAGCCCCTACAGATACGCAGTATTTT

d_call: TRBD1
clone_size: many
j_call: TRBJ1-5
v_call: TRBV20-1
cdr3_aa: CSASPRTGGHQPQHF
cdr3_nt: TGCAGTGCTAGCCCTCGGACAGGGGGCCATCAGCCCCAGCATTTT

d_call: TRBD1
clone_size: few
j_call: TRBJ2-3
v_call: TRBV7-9
cdr3_aa: CASSLRGTGVDTQYF
cdr3_nt: TGTGCCAGCAGCTTACGTGGGACAGGGGTGGATACGCAGTATTTT

d_call: TRBD1
clone_size: many
j_call: TRBJ1-5
v_call: TRBV6-2/TRBV6-3
cdr3_aa: CASSRTGGLQPQHF
cdr3_nt: TGTGCCAGCAGTCGCACAGGGGGTCTTCAGCCCCAGCATTTT

d_call: -
clone_size: many
j_call: TRBJ2-7
v_call: TRBV6-2/TRBV6-3
cdr3_aa: CASKIAQNLPYEQYF
cdr3_nt: TGTGCCAGCAAGATTGCCCAGAACTTACCCTACGAGCAGTACTTC

d_call: -
clone_size: -
j_call: TRBJ1-1
v_call: TRBV6-5
cdr3_aa: CASSYGADPNTEAFF
cdr3_nt: TGTGCCAGCAGTTACGGGGCAGACCCTAACACTGAAGCTTTCTTT

d_call: -
clone_size: many
j_call: TRBJ1-1
v_call: TRBV9
cdr3_aa: CASSVATRTVNTEAFF
cdr3_nt: TGTGCCAGCAGCGTAGCTACGAGGACAGTGAACACTGAAGCTTTCTTT

d_call: -
clone_size: -
j_call: TRBJ1-1
v_call: TRBV2
cdr3_aa: CATSPLRGETEAFF
cdr3_nt: TGTGCCACCTCACCTTTAAGGGGAGAAACTGAAGCTTTCTTT

d_call: -
clone_size: few
j_call: TRBJ2-3
v_call: TRBV11-3
cdr3_aa: CASSSKSTSTDTQYF
cdr3_nt: TGTGCCAGCAGCTCCAAGTCAACAAGCACAGATACGCAGTATTTT

d_call: -
clone_size: few
j_call: TRBJ1-2
v_call: TRBV18
cdr3_aa: CASSPPTANGYTF
cdr3_nt: TGTGCCAGCTCACCACCAACAGCAAATGGCTACACCTTC

d_call: -
clone_size: many
j_call: TRBJ2-1
v_call: TRBV4-3
cdr3_aa: CASSQERGWGEQFF
cdr3_nt: TGCGCCAGCAGCCAAGAGAGGGGGTGGGGTGAGCAGTTCTTC

d_call: TRBD2
clone_size: few
j_call: TRBJ2-3
v_call: TRBV20-1
cdr3_aa: CSAPQGGGGTDTQYF
cdr3_nt: TGCAGTGCTCCCCAAGGCGGGGGGGGCACAGATACGCAGTATTTT

d_call: -
clone_size: -
j_call: TRBJ2-2
v_call: TRBV29-1
cdr3_aa: CSVDDYTGELFF
cdr3_nt: TGCAGCGTTGATGACTACACCGGGGAGCTGTTTTTT

d_call: TRBD1
clone_size: -
j_call: TRBJ2-5
v_call: TRBV28
cdr3_aa: CASSLVGQGRETQYF
cdr3_nt: TGTGCCAGCAGTTTAGTCGGACAGGGCCGGGAGACCCAGTACTTC

d_call: -
clone_size: many
j_call: TRBJ1-1
v_call: TRBV29-1
cdr3_aa: CSVYYIEAFF
cdr3_nt: TGCAGCGTGTACTACATTGAAGCTTTCTTT

d_call: -
clone_size: many
j_call: TRBJ1-1
v_call: TRBV4-2
cdr3_aa: CASSQGERTEAFF
cdr3_nt: TGTGCCAGCAGCCAAGGTGAAAGAACTGAAGCTTTCTTT

d_call: TRBD1
clone_size: -
j_call: TRBJ2-1
v_call: TRBV20-1
cdr3_aa: CSARRAGGRNEQFF
cdr3_nt: TGCAGTGCTAGACGGGCAGGGGGAAGGAATGAGCAGTTCTTC

d_call: -
clone_size: -
j_call: TRBJ1-6
v_call: TRBV6-5
cdr3_aa: CASSYSVRRSPLHF
cdr3_nt: TGTGCCAGCAGTTACTCGGTCAGACGTTCACCCCTCCACTTT

d_call: -
clone_size: many
j_call: TRBJ2-3
v_call: TRBV4-3
cdr3_aa: CASSRGLSERTDTQYF
cdr3_nt: TGCGCCAGCAGCCGCGGATTGTCGGAGCGCACAGATACGCAGTATTTT

d_call: -
clone_size: -
j_call: TRBJ2-1
v_call: TRBV19
cdr3_aa: CASSMLAHYLSSYNEQFF
cdr3_nt: TGTGCCAGTAGTATGCTAGCGCACTATTTAAGCTCCTACAATGAGCAGTTCTTC

d_call: TRBD2
clone_size: few
j_call: TRBJ2-3
v_call: TRBV12-3/TRBV12-4
cdr3_aa: CASSLAGASYTQYF
cdr3_nt: TGTGCCAGCAGCTTAGCGGGAGCGTCTTATACGCAGTATTTT

d_call: TRBD1
clone_size: few
j_call: TRBJ1-2
v_call: TRBV20-1
cdr3_aa: CSATGQGGGYGYTF
cdr3_nt: TGCAGTGCTACGGGACAGGGTGGAGGCTATGGCTACACCTTC

d_call: TRBD2
clone_size: few
j_call: TRBJ2-1
v_call: TRBV24-1
cdr3_aa: CATSDFAGGRSEQFF
cdr3_nt: TGTGCCACCAGTGATTTTGCGGGAGGGCGGAGTGAGCAGTTCTTC

d_call: TRBD1
clone_size: few
j_call: TRBJ2-5
v_call: TRBV11-2
cdr3_aa: CASSPQGAGETQYF
cdr3_nt: TGTGCCAGCAGCCCACAGGGGGCTGGGGAGACCCAGTACTTC

d_call: TRBD2
clone_size: -
j_call: TRBJ2-5
v_call: TRBV6-1
cdr3_aa: CASSEGGGGGETQYF
cdr3_nt: TGTGCCAGCAGTGAGGGCGGCGGGGGGGGAGAGACCCAGTACTTC

d_call: -
clone_size: -
j_call: TRBJ2-2
v_call: TRBV6-2/TRBV6-3
cdr3_aa: CASVNLGTGELFF
cdr3_nt: TGTGCCAGCGTAAACTTGGGCACCGGGGAGCTGTTTTTT

d_call: -
clone_size: few
j_call: TRBJ1-5
v_call: TRBV5-4
cdr3_aa: CASSYDPGGNQPQHF
cdr3_nt: TGTGCCAGCAGCTACGACCCCGGAGGCAATCAGCCCCAGCATTTT